Below are 10 T cell receptor beta chains sequenced from a single sample in a study of T cell responses to AZD1222 COVID-19 vaccine. Clones were read by immunoSEQ multiplex PCR, and TCRdb kept only the in-frame ones, dropping some. Of roughly 140,000 clones listed, roughly 88% are singletons. Material: peripheral blood, obtained 28 days after the second AZD1222 dose. Source of these receptors: an adult who received the AZD1222 COVID-19 vaccine.

V and J are TRBV3-1 (or the pseudogene TRBV3-2) and TRBJ2-6; D is undetermined. The CDR3 runs to 18 residues. Germline lookup yields CDR1 LGHDT and CDR2 YNNKEL (reference sequence). Trimming removed 0 bases at V and 0 bases at J, with 12 bases between. As DNA, the CDR3 is TGTGCCAGCAGCCAAGATTTCCTTATCAACTCTGGGGCCAACGTCCTGACTTTC. It yields the protein CASSQDFLINSGANVLTF.

The chain links TRBV6-1 to TRBJ1-2; D is unclear. This CDR3 has 14 residues. CDR1 and CDR2 from the germline V gene are MNHNS and SASEGT. V dropped 2 bases and J dropped 8 bases, with 15 bases sitting between them. CDR3 sequence: CASSELGQASGYTF. The CDR3 nucleotides are TGTGCCAGCAGTGAACTAGGGCAGGCGTCCGGCTACACCTTC.

This clone was observed once. This chain uses TRBV5-6 with TRBJ2-7; D gene ambiguous. This CDR3 region has 11 residues. V lost 8 bases, J lost 4 bases, and 10 bases lay in between. In germline, CDR1 is SGHDT, CDR2 YYEEEE. CDR3 amino acids: CARPPRYEQYF. CDR3 DNA: TGTGCCAGACCGCCGAGGTACGAGCAGTACTTC. Based on the CDR3 plus reference TRBV5-6 and TRBJ2-7, the full variable domain is DAGVTQSPTHLIKTRGQQVTLRCSPKSGHDTVSWYQQALGQGPQFIFQYYEEEERQRGNFPDRFSGHQFPNYSSELNVNALLLGDSALYLCARPPRYEQYFGPGTRLTVT.

The rearrangement joins TRBV18 to TRBJ1-1, with D possibly TRBD1 on 6 matching bases. V lost 4 bases, J lost 0 bases, and 9 bases lay in between. CDR1 and CDR2 from the germline V gene are KGHSH and LQKENI. There are 14 residues in the CDR3. The CDR3, as DNA: TGTGCCAGCTCACGGACAGAAATGAACACTGAAGCTTTCTTT. The encoded protein is CASSRTEMNTEAFF.

The V call is TRBV29-1, the J call TRBJ2-5, with 12 bases that match TRBD1. The CDR3 length is 13 residues. Germline trimming cut 6 bases from V and 5 bases from J; bases unmatched to any gene: 4. Germline V gives CDR1 SQVTM, CDR2 ANQGSEA. The CDR3 reads CSVGQGAGETQYF. The CDR3 DNA sequence: TGCAGCGTGGGACAGGGGGCAGGGGAGACCCAGTACTTC.

The chain combines TRBV7-2 with TRBJ2-1, with a tentative D call TRBD2 (6 bases). The V and J ends lost 6 bases and 4 bases respectively, with 16 bases between them. The germline V gene encodes CDR1 SGHTA and CDR2 FQGNSA. This CDR3 spans 15 amino acids. This CDR3 reads CASSRDSTLYNEQFF. In nucleotides, the CDR3 is TGTGCCAGCAGTCGGGACTCCACACTTTACAATGAGCAGTTCTTC.

The V call is TRBV5-1, the J call TRBJ1-6, with 8 bases matching TRBD1. Germline V gene data show CDR1 as SGHRS and CDR2 as YFSETQ. This CDR3 is built from 15 residues. J was trimmed by 6 bases and V by 4 bases; bases with no gene match: 6. In nucleotides, the CDR3 is TGCGCCAGCAGCCTACAGGGGGAACTTAATTCACCCCTCCACTTT. This gives the protein CASSLQGELNSPLHF.

This clone was counted once. The chain combines TRBV3-1 (or the pseudogene TRBV3-2) with TRBJ1-3, with a weak D call TRBD1 (5 bases). CDR1 and CDR2 (germline): LGHDT, YNNKEL (reference sequence). With 5 bases removed from V and 0 bases from J, the gap between germline ends came to 14 bases. This CDR3 has 16 residues. The CDR3 here is CASSYLRGHSGNTIYF. The DNA of the CDR3 is TGTGCCAGCAGCTATCTAAGGGGCCACTCTGGAAACACCATATATTTT.

This chain links TRBV2 with TRBJ2-7; 8 bases fit TRBD2. Germline assignment: CDR1 SNHLY and CDR2 FYNNEI. This CDR3 spans 15 amino acids. The J segment lost 2 bases and the V segment lost 1 base, leaving 4 bases of the junction unmatched. The CDR3, as DNA: TGTGCCAGCAGTGAAGAGGCGGGAGGCCCCTACGAGCAGTACTTC. It yields the protein CASSEEAGGPYEQYF.

The CDR3 bases are TGCGCCAGCAGCTTCGGGAACACCATATATTTT. Translating it yields CASSFGNTIYF. The gene calls are TRBV5-1 and TRBJ1-3, with unresolved D. This CDR3 is built from 11 residues. In germline, CDR1 is SGHRS, CDR2 YFSETQ. Trimming took 2 bases from V and 7 from J, leaving 4 bases between them. Together with reference TRBV5-1 and TRBJ1-3, the CDR3 gives the full variable domain: KAGVTQTPRYLIKTRGQQVTLSCSPISGHRSVSWYQQTPGQGLQFLFEYFSETQRNKGNFPGRFSGRQFSNSRSEMNVSTLELGDSALYLCASSFGNTIYFGEGSWLTVV.